Shown below are 17 T cell receptor beta chains from a single sample sequenced in a study of regulatory T cells in long-lasting Graves disease. Building of the TCR beta libraries involved iRepertoire HTBI primers and Arm-PCR of CDR3 regions. TCRdb used MiXCR to reprocess the multiplex PCR reads, holding one entry per CDR3 protein. Among about 500,000 distinct CDR3 sequences listed, 12% were seen once. The time point was: newly diagnosed GD, antithyroid drugs for less than 3 months. RNA from PBMCs was the source of the TCR library. This sample also belongs to another study, concerning T cells in Graves' hyperthyroidism and ophthalmopathy.

The specimen was peripheral blood mononuclear cells (PBMCs), collected at new diagnosis, from a patient treated with antithyroid drugs. These receptors originate from a woman aged 25 to 39 with Graves disease.

V gene TRBV4-1 combines with J gene TRBJ2-7; 7 bases are shared with TRBD2. J gave up 4 bases and V 1 base, and 10 bases lay outside the gene matches. This CDR3 region has 16 residues. Per germline, CDR1 MGHRA and CDR2 YSYEKL. CDR3 DNA sequence: TGCGCCAGCAGCCAAGGCACGGGGGGAGGAAAATACGAGCAGTACTTC. This translates into CASSQGTGGGKYEQYF.

This clonotype has ten or more counts. The rearrangement joins TRBV29-1 to TRBJ2-3; 15 bases match TRBD2. J lost 4 bases, V lost 7 bases, and 9 bases had no gene match. The CDR3 sequence is 16 residues long. The V gene's germline CDR1 is SQVTM and CDR2 ANQGSEA. CDR3 amino acids: CSAAGLAGGLADTQYF. Written as DNA, the CDR3 is TGCAGCGCAGCGGGACTAGCGGGAGGACTCGCAGATACGCAGTATTTT.

This chain links TRBV20-1 with TRBJ1-5, with 9 nucleotides matching TRBD1. This CDR3 contains 16 residues. Germline assignment: CDR1 DFQATT and CDR2 SNEGSKA (reference sequence). The V gene end was trimmed by 6 bases and the J gene end by 5 bases; junction bases not matched to a gene: 14. The CDR3 reads CSASGTGPMLDQPQHF. The CDR3 DNA reads as TGCAGTGCCTCCGGGACAGGGCCCATGCTCGATCAGCCCCAGCATTTT.

At least ten counts were recorded for this clonotype. The V gene is TRBV2, the J gene TRBJ1-6; D not resolved. The CDR3 is 12 amino acids. The germline CDR1 and CDR2 sequences are SNHLY and FYNNEI. Between the trimmed V and J ends, which lost 6 bases and 9 bases, there was a span of 9 bases. CDR3 amino acids: CASSIRSSPLHF. Written as DNA, the CDR3 is TGTGCCAGCAGCATCCGGAGTTCACCCCTCCACTTT.

This sequence joins TRBV19 and TRBJ2-1, with D possibly matching TRBD2 (5 bases). Germline CDR1 reads LNHDA; CDR2 reads SQIVND (reference sequence). The CDR3 length is 14 residues. Trimming took 4 bases from V and 3 from J, leaving 10 bases between them. As DNA, the CDR3 is TGTGCCAGTAGTAGGTGGGAGAGCTACAATGAGCAGTTCTTC. Its protein product is CASSRWESYNEQFF.

The CDR3 here is CASSHRTKGSGRWVYNEQFF. CDR3 bases: TGCGCCAGCAGCCATCGGACGAAGGGTAGCGGGAGATGGGTTTACAATGAGCAGTTCTTC. The chain is built from TRBV4-3 and TRBJ2-1, with TRBD2 matching 9 bases. Trimming at V came to 3 bases and at J to 4 bases, leaving 19 bases not matched to a gene. The CDR3 extends over 20 amino acids. The V gene's germline CDR1 is LGHNA and CDR2 YSLEER.

This clonotype was recorded many times. CDR3 sequence (DNA): TGCAGTGCTTTTCGACTAGCGGGAAGCTACGAGCAGTACTTC. Amino acids: CSAFRLAGSYEQYF. The chain recombines TRBV20-1 with TRBJ2-7, with 11 bases identical to TRBD2. The CDR3 contains 14 residues. J gave up 3 bases and V 5 bases, and 6 bases lay outside the gene matches. Germline lookup yields CDR1 DFQATT and CDR2 SNEGSKA (reference sequence).

This clonotype was recorded a few times. The CDR3 DNA is TGCGCCAGCAGCCCCGGCGGGACAGGGGTCAACAATCAGCCCCAGCATTTT. It is translated as CASSPGGTGVNNQPQHF. V is TRBV5-1 and J is TRBJ1-5; 10 bases line up with TRBD1. The junction had 10 bases not matched to a gene; V was cut back by 4 bases and J by 3 bases. This CDR3 is built from 17 residues. Germline-derived CDR1 and CDR2 are SGHRS and YFSETQ.

This clonotype was counted many times. The chain combines TRBV28 with TRBJ2-1; possible D gene TRBD1, 6 bases. Looked up from germline, CDR1 is MDHEN and CDR2 is SYDVKM. CDR3 size: 15 residues. Trimming removed 6 bases from V and 2 bases from J, with 14 bases in between. CDR3 sequence reads: CASRGRDIAYNEQFF. DNA of the CDR3: TGTGCCAGCAGGGGCCGGGACATAGCCTACAATGAGCAGTTCTTC.

There are many counts of this clonotype. The CDR3 protein is CASSLMGRGNTEAFF. CDR3 nucleotide sequence: TGTGCCAGCAGCTTGATGGGGCGAGGAAACACTGAAGCTTTCTTT. V gene TRBV5-6 combines with J gene TRBJ1-1; perhaps TRBD1 as D (5 bases). V was shortened by 1 base and J by 2 bases, with 12 bases between the two germline ends. CDR1 SGHDT and CDR2 YYEEEE come from the germline V gene. CDR3 length: 15 residues.

This CDR3 is CATSRDPLCDTEAFF. The CDR3 nucleotides read TGTGCCACCAGCAGAGATCCCCTTTGTGACACTGAAGCTTTCTTT. The V call is TRBV15, the J call TRBJ1-1; D remains unclear. Germline V lookup: CDR1 LNHNV, CDR2 YYDKDF (reference sequence). The CDR3 totals 15 residues. V lost 0 bases to trimming and J lost 3 bases, with 11 bases between them. Full variable domain (missing parts from reference TRBV15 and TRBJ1-1): DAMVIQNPRYQVTQFGKPVTLSCSQTLNHNVMYWYQQKSSQAPKLLFHYYDKDFNNEADTPDNFQSRRPNTSFCFLDIRSPGLGDTAMYLCATSRDPLCDTEAFFGQGTRLTVV.

The rearrangement joins TRBV7-9 to TRBJ2-7, with TRBD2 matching over 8 bases. The germline gives CDR1 SEHNR, CDR2 FQNEAQ (reference sequence). This CDR3 comprises 14 residues. With V trimmed by 11 bases and J by 4 bases, 13 bases remained unmatched. CDR3 region: CASGAGGLTYEQYF. The CDR3, as DNA: TGTGCCTCCGGGGCGGGAGGCCTGACTTACGAGCAGTACTTC. The complete variable domain, with remaining parts taken from reference TRBV7-9 and TRBJ2-7, reads DTGVSQNPRHKITKRGQNVTFRCDPISEHNRLYWYRQTLGQGPEFLTYFQNEAQLEKSRLLSDRFSAERPKGSFSTLEIQRTEQGDSAMYLCASGAGGLTYEQYFGPGTRLTVT.

The rearrangement uses TRBV9 and TRBJ2-2; D possibly corresponds to TRBD2 (6 bases). V shed 0 bases and J shed 6 bases, with 6 bases lying between them. The CDR3 runs 13 residues. CDR1 and CDR2 from the germline V gene are SGDLS and YYNGEE. CDR3 in DNA: TGTGCCAGCAGCGTAGGGAGGGCCGGGGAGCTGTTTTTT. Its protein is CASSVGRAGELFF. The variable domain in full, completed from reference TRBV9 and TRBJ2-2, reads DSGVTQTPKHLITATGQRVTLRCSPRSGDLSVYWYQQSLDQGLQFLIQYYNGEERAKGNILERFSAQQFPDLHSELNLSSLELGDSALYFCASSVGRAGELFFGEGSRLTVL.

V and J are TRBV11-2 and TRBJ2-7; the D gene is possibly TRBD1 (6 bases). The CDR3 covers 12 residues. In germline, CDR1 is SGHAT, CDR2 FQNNGV. With 3 bases removed from V and 7 bases from J, the gap between germline ends came to 10 bases. CDR3 protein: CASSFGDNEQYF. In nucleotides, the CDR3 is TGTGCCAGCAGCTTCGGGGACAATGAGCAGTACTTC.

The V and J genes are TRBV3-1 and TRBJ2-7, with D tentatively TRBD1 (5 bases). Germline V lookup: CDR1 LGHDT, CDR2 YNNKEL (reference sequence). V was shortened by 0 bases and J by 1 base, with 16 bases between the two germline ends. The CDR3 runs 17 residues. DNA of the CDR3: TGTGCCAGCAGCCAAGAAAGGGGCCTACGGTGGTCCTACGAGCAGTACTTC. It encodes CASSQERGLRWSYEQYF.

This clonotype was seen a handful of times. The genes are TRBV4-1 and TRBJ2-7; a possible D gene is TRBD1 (5 bases). With 1 base removed from V and 3 bases from J, the gap between germline ends came to 13 bases. This CDR3 region has 15 residues. CDR1 and CDR2 from the germline V gene are MGHRA and YSYEKL. This CDR3 reads CASSQGLTVGYEQYF. The CDR3 region has the DNA TGCGCCAGCAGCCAAGGCCTGACAGTCGGCTACGAGCAGTACTTC.

This clonotype was seen many times. The CDR3 DNA reads TGTGCCAGCAGTTCCCTCGGGGGGGTCCAGGGGACCCAGTACTTC. It encodes CASSSLGGVQGTQYF. The genes are TRBV27 and TRBJ2-5; 8 bases map to TRBD2. Germline V gene lookup returns CDR1 MNHEY and CDR2 SMNVEV (reference sequence). The V and J ends lost 4 bases and 7 bases, in that order; junction bases with no gene match: 11. This CDR3 has 15 residues.